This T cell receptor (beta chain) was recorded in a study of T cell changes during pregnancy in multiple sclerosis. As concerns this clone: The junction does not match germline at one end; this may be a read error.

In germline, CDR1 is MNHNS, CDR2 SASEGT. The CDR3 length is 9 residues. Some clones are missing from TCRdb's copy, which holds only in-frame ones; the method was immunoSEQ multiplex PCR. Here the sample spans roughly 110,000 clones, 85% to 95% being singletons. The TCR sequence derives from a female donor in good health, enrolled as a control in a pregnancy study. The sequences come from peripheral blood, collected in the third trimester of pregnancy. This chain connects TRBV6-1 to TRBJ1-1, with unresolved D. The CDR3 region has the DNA TGTGCCAGCAGTGAAGGGGCCTGTTTT. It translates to CASSEGACF.